The 3 T cell receptor beta chains presented below share a single source sample, sequenced in a study of blood T cell repertoires in COVID-19. The table came from immunoSEQ multiplex PCR; TCRdb's copy has only in-frame clones and leaves some out. The table shows under 200,000 clones, with around four fifths occurring only once. Sequencing was performed on peripheral blood. All receptors derive from an older man with acute or convalescent COVID-19.

The rearrangement links TRBV11-3 to TRBJ2-5, with 13 bases aligning to TRBD2. V was pared by 6 bases and J by 5 bases, with 12 bases of the junction left unmatched. CDR3 length equals 17 residues. Germline CDR1 reads SGHNT; CDR2 reads YENEEA. The CDR3 sequence is CASRRATSGRAGETQYF. CDR3 bases: TGTGCCAGCAGACGAGCCACTAGCGGGAGGGCCGGGGAGACCCAGTACTTC.

V gene TRBV2 combines with J gene TRBJ1-2; unclear D gene. Germline CDR1 and CDR2: SNHLY and FYNNEI. V was clipped by 8 bases and J by 5 bases, with 15 bases between them. This CDR3 has 13 amino acids. The CDR3 reads CASGKETGYGYTF. For the CDR3, the DNA is TGTGCCAGCGGAAAGGAGACGGGATATGGCTACACCTTC. Full variable domain (missing parts from reference TRBV2 and TRBJ1-2): EPEVTQTPSHQVTQMGQEVILRCVPISNHLYFYWYRQILGQKVEFLVSFYNNEISEKSEIFDDQFSVERPDGSNFTLKIRSTKLEDSAMYFCASGKETGYGYTFGSGTRLTVV.

This clone was observed once. The chain joins TRBV5-1 to TRBJ2-2; TRBD2 agrees at 11 bases. CDR1 and CDR2 from the germline V gene are SGHRS and YFSETQ. This CDR3 region has 17 residues. The ends lost 1 base at V and 2 bases at J; junction bases unmatched: 4. CDR3 bases: TGCGCCAGCAGCTTGATAGCGGGGGGGCCCAACACCGGGGAGCTGTTTTTT. Amino acid sequence: CASSLIAGGPNTGELFF.